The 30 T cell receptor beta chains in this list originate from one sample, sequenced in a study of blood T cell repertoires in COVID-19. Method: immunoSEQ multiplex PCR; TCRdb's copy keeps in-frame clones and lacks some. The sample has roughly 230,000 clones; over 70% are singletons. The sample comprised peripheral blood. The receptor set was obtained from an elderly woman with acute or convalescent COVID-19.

The DNA of the CDR3 is TGTGCCAGCAGTTTTTCGGAGGACTATGGCTACACCTTC. Translated, it gives CASSFSEDYGYTF. The V gene is TRBV12-3 or TRBV12-4, the J gene TRBJ1-2; D gene uncertain. The V end was cut by 3 bases, the J end by 3 bases, with 8 bases between. CDR3 length: 13 amino acids.

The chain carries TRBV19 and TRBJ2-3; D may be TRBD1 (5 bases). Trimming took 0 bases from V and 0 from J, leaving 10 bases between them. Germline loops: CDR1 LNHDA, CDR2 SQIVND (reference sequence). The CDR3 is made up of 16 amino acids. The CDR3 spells CASSIDQGTSTDTQYF. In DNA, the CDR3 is TGTGCCAGTAGTATAGATCAGGGAACTAGCACAGATACGCAGTATTTT.

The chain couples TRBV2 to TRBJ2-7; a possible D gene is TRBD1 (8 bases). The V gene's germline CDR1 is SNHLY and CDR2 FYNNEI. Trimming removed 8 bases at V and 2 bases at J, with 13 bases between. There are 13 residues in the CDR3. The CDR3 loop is CASQQGGPYEQYF. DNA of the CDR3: TGTGCCAGCCAACAGGGGGGGCCCTACGAGCAGTACTTC. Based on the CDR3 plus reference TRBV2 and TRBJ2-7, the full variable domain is EPEVTQTPSHQVTQMGQEVILRCVPISNHLYFYWYRQILGQKVEFLVSFYNNEISEKSEIFDDQFSVERPDGSNFTLKIRSTKLEDSAMYFCASQQGGPYEQYFGPGTRLTVT.

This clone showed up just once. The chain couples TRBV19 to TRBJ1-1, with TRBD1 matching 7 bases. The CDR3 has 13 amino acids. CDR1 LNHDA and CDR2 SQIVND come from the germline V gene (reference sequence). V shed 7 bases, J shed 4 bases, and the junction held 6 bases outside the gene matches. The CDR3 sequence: CASTEGAGTEAFF. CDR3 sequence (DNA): TGTGCCAGTACTGAGGGGGCCGGCACTGAAGCTTTCTTT.

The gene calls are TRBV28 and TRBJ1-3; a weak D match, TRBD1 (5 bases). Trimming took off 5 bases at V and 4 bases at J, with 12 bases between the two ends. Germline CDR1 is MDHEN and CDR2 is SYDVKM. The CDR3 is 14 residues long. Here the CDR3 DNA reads TGTGCCAGCAGTACCAACCGACAGGGAAACACCATATATTTT. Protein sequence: CASSTNRQGNTIYF.

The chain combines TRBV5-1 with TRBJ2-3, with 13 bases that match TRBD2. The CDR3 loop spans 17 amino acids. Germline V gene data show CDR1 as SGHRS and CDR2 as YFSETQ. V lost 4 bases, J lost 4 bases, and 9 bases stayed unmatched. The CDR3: CASSPGLAGDTPDTQYF. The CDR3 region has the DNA TGCGCCAGCAGCCCCGGACTAGCGGGAGACACCCCAGATACGCAGTATTTT.

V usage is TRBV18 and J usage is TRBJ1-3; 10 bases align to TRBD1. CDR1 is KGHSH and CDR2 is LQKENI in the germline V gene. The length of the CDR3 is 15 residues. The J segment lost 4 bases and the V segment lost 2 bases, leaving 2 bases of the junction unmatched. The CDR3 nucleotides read TGTGCCAGCTCACCAGGACAGGGGGTCGGAAACACCATATATTTT. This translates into CASSPGQGVGNTIYF.

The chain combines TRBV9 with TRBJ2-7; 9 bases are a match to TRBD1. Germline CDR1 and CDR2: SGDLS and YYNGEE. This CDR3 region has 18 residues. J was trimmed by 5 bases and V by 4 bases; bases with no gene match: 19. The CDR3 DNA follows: TGTGCCAGCAGCCACTCTAATCTCCTGACAGGGGGAGGCAACGAGCAGTACTTC. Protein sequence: CASSHSNLLTGGGNEQYF.

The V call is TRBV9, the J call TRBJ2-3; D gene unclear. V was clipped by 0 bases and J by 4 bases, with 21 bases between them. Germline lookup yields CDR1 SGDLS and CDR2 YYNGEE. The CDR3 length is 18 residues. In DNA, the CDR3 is TGTGCCAGCAGCGTAGATTTACAGACCCCACTCCCTGCAGATACGCAGTATTTT. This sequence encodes CASSVDLQTPLPADTQYF.

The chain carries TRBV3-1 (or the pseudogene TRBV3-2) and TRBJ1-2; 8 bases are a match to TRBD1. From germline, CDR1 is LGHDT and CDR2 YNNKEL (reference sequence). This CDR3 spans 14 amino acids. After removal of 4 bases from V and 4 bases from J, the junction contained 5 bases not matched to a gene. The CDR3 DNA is TGTGCCAGCAGCCGGGGACAGGAGTTCTATGGCTACACCTTC. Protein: CASSRGQEFYGYTF.

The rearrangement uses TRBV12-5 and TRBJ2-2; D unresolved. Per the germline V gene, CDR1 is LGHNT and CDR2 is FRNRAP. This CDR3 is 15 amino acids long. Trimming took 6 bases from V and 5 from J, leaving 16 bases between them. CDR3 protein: CASGERPPGTGELFF. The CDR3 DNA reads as TGTGCTAGTGGGGAACGACCCCCCGGGACCGGGGAGCTGTTTTTT.

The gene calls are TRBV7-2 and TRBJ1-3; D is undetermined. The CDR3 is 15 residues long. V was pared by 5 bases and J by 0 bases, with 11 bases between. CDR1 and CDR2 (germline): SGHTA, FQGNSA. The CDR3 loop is CASSAESFSGNTIYF. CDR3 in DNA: TGTGCCAGCAGCGCCGAGTCGTTCTCTGGAAACACCATATATTTT.

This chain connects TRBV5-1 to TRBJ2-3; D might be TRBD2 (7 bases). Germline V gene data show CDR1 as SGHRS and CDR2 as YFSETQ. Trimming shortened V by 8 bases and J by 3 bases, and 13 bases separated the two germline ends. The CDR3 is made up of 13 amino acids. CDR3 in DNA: TGCGCCAGTCTACAGGGAGGGACAGATACGCAGTATTTT. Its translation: CASLQGGTDTQYF.

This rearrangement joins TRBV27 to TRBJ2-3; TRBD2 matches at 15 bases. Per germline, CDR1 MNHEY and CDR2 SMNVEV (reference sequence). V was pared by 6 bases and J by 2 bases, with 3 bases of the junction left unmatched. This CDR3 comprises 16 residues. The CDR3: CASRGTSGRPTDTQYF. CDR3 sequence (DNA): TGTGCCAGCAGGGGGACTAGCGGGAGGCCCACAGATACGCAGTATTTT.

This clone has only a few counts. The CDR3 DNA reads as TGTGCCAGCAGCCCCTTTGTGGGGGAGGTCCATGAGCAGTTCTTC. Translating gives CASSPFVGEVHEQFF. This chain connects TRBV7-9 to TRBJ2-1; TRBD2 is a possible D gene (6 bases). CDR3 size: 15 residues. CDR1 is SEHNR and CDR2 is FQNEAQ in the germline V gene (reference sequence). With 5 bases removed from V and 8 bases from J, the gap between germline ends came to 19 bases. Filled out from reference TRBV7-9 and TRBJ2-1, the complete variable domain reads DTGVSQNPRHKITKRGQNVTFRCDPISEHNRLYWYRQTLGQGPEFLTYFQNEAQLEKSRLLSDRFSAERPKGSFSTLEIQRTEQGDSAMYLCASSPFVGEVHEQFFGPGTRLTVL.

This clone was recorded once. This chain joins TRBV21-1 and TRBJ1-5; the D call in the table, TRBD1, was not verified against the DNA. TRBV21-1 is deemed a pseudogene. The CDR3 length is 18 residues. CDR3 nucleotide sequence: TGTGCCAGCAGCAAAGTACAGGACCGAAGTCATAGCAATCAGCCCCAGCATTTT. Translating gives CASSKVQDRSHSNQPQHF.

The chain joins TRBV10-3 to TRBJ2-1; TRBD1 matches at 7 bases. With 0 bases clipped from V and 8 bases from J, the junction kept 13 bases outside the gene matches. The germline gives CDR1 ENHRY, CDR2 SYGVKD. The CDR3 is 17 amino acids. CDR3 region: CAISESQGDWRNDEQFF. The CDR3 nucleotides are TGTGCCATCAGTGAGTCTCAGGGGGATTGGCGGAACGATGAGCAGTTCTTC.

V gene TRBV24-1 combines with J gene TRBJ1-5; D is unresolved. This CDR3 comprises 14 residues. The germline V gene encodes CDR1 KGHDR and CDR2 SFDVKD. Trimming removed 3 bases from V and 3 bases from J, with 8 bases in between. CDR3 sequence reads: CATSDRRDNQPQHF. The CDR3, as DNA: TGTGCCACCAGTGATAGGAGAGACAATCAGCCCCAGCATTTT.

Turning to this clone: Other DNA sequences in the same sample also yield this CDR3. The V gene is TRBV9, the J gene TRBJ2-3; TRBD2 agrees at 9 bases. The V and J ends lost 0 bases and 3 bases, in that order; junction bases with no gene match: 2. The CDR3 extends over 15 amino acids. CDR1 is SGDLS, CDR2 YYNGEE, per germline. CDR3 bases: TGTGCCAGCAGCGTAGCGAGCGGGAGGACAGATACGCAGTATTTT. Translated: CASSVASGRTDTQYF. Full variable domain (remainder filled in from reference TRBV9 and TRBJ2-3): DSGVTQTPKHLITATGQRVTLRCSPRSGDLSVYWYQQSLDQGLQFLIQYYNGEERAKGNILERFSAQQFPDLHSELNLSSLELGDSALYFCASSVASGRTDTQYFGPGTRLTVL.

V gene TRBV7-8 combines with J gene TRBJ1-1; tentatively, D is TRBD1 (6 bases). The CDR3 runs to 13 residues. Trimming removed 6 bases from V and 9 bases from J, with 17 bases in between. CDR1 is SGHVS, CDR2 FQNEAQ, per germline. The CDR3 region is CASSYPARGKAFF. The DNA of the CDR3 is TGTGCCAGCAGTTACCCCGCCAGGGGTAAAGCTTTCTTT.

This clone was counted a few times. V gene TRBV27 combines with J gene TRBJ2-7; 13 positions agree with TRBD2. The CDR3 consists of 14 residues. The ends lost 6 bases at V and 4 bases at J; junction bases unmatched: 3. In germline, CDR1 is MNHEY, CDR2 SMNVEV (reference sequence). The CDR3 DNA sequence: TGTGCCAGCAGGGGACTAGCGGGATTTTACGAGCAGTACTTC. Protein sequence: CASRGLAGFYEQYF.

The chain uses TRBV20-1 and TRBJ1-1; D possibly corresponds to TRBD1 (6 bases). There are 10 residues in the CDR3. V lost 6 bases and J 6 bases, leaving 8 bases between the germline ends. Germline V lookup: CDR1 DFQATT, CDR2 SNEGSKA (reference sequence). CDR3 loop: CSARTAEAFF. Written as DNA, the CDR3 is TGCAGTGCAAGGACAGCTGAAGCTTTCTTT.

The DNA for the CDR3 is TGTGCCAGCAGGAGACAGAGGATGAACACTGAAGCTTTCTTT. Protein product: CASRRQRMNTEAFF. V usage is TRBV27 and J usage is TRBJ1-1, with D possibly matching TRBD1 (5 bases). V was shortened by 6 bases and J by 0 bases, with 11 bases between the two germline ends. CDR1 is MNHEY and CDR2 is SMNVEV in the germline V gene (reference sequence). This CDR3 contains 14 residues.

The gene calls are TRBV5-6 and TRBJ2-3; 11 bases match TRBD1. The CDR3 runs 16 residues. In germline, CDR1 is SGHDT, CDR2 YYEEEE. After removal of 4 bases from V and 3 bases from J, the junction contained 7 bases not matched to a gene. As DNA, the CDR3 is TGTGCCAGCAGCGCCGGGACAGGGGGGGTTACAGATACGCAGTATTTT. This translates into CASSAGTGGVTDTQYF.

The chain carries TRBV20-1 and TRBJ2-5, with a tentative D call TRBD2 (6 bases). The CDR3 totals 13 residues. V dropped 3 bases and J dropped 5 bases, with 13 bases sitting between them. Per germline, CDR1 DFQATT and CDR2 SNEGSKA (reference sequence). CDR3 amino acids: CSASVAALETQYF. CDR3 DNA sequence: TGCAGTGCTAGTGTAGCGGCCCTGGAGACCCAGTACTTC.

The CDR3 sequence is CASSERTGGNYGYTF. In DNA form, the CDR3 reads TGTGCCAGCAGTGAGCGGACAGGGGGAAACTATGGCTACACCTTC. The chain combines TRBV2 with TRBJ1-2; 10 bases match TRBD1. The CDR3 is made up of 15 amino acids. Germline CDR1 SNHLY, CDR2 FYNNEI. The J segment lost 2 bases and the V segment lost 3 bases, leaving 3 bases of the junction unmatched.

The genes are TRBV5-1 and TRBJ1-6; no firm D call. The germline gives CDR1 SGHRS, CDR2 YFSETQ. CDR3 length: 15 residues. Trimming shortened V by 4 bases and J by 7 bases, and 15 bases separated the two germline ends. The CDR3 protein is CASSPAAARNSPLHF. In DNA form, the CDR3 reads TGCGCCAGCAGCCCGGCAGCAGCGAGGAATTCACCCCTCCACTTT.

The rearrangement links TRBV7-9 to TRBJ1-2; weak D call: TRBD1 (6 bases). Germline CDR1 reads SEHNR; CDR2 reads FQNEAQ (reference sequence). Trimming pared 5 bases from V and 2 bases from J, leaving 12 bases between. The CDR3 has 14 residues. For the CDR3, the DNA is TGTGCCAGCAGCAACACAGGGCTCAACTATGGCTACACCTTC. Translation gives CASSNTGLNYGYTF.

The chain's CDR3 is CASSQERTSGGAKGNEQFF. The CDR3, as DNA: TGTGCCAGCAGCCAAGAAAGGACTAGCGGGGGGGCAAAGGGCAATGAGCAGTTCTTC. The rearrangement links TRBV3-1 (or the pseudogene TRBV3-2) to TRBJ2-1; 15 nucleotides agree with TRBD2. The CDR3 covers 19 residues. CDR1 is LGHDT and CDR2 is YNNKEL in the germline V gene (reference sequence). With 0 bases clipped from V and 6 bases from J, the junction kept 9 bases outside the gene matches.

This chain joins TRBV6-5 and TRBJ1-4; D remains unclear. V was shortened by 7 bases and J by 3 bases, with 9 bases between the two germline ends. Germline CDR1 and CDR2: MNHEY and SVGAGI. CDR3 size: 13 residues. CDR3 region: CASIPSANEKLFF. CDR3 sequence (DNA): TGTGCCAGCATCCCCTCGGCTAATGAAAAACTGTTTTTT.